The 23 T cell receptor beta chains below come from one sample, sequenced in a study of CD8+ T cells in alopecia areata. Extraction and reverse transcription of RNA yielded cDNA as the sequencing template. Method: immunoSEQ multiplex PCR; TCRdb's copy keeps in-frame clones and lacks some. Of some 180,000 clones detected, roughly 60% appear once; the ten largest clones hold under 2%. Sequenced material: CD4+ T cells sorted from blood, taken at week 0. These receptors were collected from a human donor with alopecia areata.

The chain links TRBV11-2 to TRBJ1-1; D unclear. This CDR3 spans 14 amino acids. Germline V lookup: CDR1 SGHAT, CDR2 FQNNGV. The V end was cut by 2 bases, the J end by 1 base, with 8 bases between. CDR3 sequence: CASSLTGRNTEAFF. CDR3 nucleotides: TGTGCCAGCAGCTTAACCGGGAGGAACACTGAAGCTTTCTTT.

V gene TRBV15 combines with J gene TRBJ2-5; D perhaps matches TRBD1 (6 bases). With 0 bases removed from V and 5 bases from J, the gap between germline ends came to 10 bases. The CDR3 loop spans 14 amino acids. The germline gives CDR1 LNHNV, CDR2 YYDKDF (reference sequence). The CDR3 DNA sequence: TGTGCCACCAGCAGAGATCAGGGGACGGAGACCCAGTACTTC. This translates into CATSRDQGTETQYF.

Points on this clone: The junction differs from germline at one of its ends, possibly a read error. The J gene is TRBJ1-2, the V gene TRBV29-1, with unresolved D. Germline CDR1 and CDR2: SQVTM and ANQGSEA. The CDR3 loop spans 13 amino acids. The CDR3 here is CSVEDRRGDGYTF. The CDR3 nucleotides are TGCAGCGTTGAGGACCGACGGGGAGATGGTTACACCTTC.

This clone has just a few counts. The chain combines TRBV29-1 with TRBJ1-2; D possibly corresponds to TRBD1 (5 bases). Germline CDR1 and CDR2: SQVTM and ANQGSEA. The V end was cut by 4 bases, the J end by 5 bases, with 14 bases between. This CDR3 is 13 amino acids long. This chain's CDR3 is CSVAVDREYGYTF. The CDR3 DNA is TGCAGCGTTGCAGTTGACAGAGAATATGGCTACACCTTC.

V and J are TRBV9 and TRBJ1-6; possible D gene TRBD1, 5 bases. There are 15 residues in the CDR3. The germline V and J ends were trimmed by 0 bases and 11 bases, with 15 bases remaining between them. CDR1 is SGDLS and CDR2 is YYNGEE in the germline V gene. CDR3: CASSVDQQGRPPLHF. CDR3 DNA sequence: TGTGCCAGCAGCGTAGACCAGCAGGGACGTCCACCCCTCCACTTT.

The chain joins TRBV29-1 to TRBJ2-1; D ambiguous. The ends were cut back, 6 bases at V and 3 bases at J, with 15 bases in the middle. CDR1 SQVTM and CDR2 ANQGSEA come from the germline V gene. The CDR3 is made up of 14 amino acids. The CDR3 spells CSVVQRLGYNEQFF. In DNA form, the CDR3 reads TGCAGCGTCGTACAGCGCCTCGGCTACAATGAGCAGTTCTTC.

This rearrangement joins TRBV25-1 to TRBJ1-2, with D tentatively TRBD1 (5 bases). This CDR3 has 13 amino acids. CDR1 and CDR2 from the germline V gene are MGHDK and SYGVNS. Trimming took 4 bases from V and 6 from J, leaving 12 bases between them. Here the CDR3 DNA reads TGTGCCAGCAGTGCGACAGTTAGGAATGGCTACACCTTC. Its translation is CASSATVRNGYTF.

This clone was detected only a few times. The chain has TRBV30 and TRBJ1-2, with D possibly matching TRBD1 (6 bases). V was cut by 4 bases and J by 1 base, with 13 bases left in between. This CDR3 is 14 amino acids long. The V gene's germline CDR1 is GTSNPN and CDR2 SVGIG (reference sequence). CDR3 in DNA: TGTGCCTGGAAAGGGAGGACAGATAACTATGGCTACACCTTC. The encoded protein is CAWKGRTDNYGYTF.

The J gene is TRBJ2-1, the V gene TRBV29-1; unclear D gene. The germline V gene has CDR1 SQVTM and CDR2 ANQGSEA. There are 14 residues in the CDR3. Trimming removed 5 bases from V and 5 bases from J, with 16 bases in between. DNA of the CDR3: TGCAGCGTTCACTCGACGGCCGCGGACAATGAGCAGTTCTTC. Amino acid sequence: CSVHSTAADNEQFF.

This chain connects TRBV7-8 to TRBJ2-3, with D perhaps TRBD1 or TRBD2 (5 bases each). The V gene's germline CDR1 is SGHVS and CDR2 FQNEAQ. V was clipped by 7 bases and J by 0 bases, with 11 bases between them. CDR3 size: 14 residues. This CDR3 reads CASNRGDSTDTQYF. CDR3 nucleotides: TGTGCCAGCAACCGTGGGGACAGCACAGATACGCAGTATTTT.

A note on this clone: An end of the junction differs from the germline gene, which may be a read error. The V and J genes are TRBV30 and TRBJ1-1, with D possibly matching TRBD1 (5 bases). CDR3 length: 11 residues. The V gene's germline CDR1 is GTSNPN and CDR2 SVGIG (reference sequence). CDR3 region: CAWFGGSALLF. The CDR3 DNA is TGTGCCTGGTTCGGGGGATCTGCGCTACTCTTT. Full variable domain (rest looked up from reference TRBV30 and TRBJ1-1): SQTIHQWPATLVQPVGSPLSLECTVEGTSNPNLYWYRQAAGRGLQLLFYSVGIGQISSEVPQNLSASRPQDRQFILSSKKLLLSDSGFYLCAWFGGSALLFGQGTRLTVV.

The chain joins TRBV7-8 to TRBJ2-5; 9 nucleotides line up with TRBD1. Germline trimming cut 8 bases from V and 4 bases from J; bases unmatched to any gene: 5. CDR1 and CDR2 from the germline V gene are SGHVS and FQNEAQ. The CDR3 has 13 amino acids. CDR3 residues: CASGHRGRETQYF. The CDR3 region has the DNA TGTGCCAGCGGGCACAGGGGGCGAGAGACCCAGTACTTC. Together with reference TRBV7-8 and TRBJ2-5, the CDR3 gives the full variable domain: GAGVSQSPRYKVAKRGQDVALRCDPISGHVSLFWYQQALGQGPEFLTYFQNEAQLDKSGLPSDRFFAERPEGSVSTLKIQRTQQEDSAVYLCASGHRGRETQYFGPGTRLLVL.

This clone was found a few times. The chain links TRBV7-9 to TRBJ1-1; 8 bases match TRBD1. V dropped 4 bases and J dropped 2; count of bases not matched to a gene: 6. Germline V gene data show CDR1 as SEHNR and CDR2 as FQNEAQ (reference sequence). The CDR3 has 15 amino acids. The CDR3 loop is CASSSRQGPNTEAFF. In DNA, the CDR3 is TGTGCCAGCAGCTCACGACAGGGGCCAAACACTGAAGCTTTCTTT.

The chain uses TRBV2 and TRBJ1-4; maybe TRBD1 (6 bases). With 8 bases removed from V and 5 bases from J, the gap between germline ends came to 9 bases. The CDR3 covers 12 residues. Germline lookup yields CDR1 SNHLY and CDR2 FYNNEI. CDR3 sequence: CASLGGNEKLFF. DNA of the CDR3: TGTGCCAGCCTAGGGGGGAATGAAAAACTGTTTTTT. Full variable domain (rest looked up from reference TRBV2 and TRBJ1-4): EPEVTQTPSHQVTQMGQEVILRCVPISNHLYFYWYRQILGQKVEFLVSFYNNEISEKSEIFDDQFSVERPDGSNFTLKIRSTKLEDSAMYFCASLGGNEKLFFGSGTQLSVL.

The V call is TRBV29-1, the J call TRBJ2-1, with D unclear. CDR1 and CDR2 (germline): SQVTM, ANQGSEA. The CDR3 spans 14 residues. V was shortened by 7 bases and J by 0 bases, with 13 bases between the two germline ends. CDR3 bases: TGCAGCGGGGCAACTGTTTTCTCCTACAATGAGCAGTTCTTC. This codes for CSGATVFSYNEQFF.

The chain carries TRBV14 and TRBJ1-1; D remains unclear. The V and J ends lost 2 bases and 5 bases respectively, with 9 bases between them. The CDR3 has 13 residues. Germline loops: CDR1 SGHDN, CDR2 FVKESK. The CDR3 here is CASSQYPRTEAFF. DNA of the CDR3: TGTGCCAGCAGCCAATACCCCCGGACTGAAGCTTTCTTT. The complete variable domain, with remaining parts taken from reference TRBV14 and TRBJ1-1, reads EAGVTQFPSHSVIEKGQTVTLRCDPISGHDNLYWYRRVMGKEIKFLLHFVKESKQDESGMPNNRFLAERTGGTYSTLKVQPAELEDSGVYFCASSQYPRTEAFFGQGTRLTVV.

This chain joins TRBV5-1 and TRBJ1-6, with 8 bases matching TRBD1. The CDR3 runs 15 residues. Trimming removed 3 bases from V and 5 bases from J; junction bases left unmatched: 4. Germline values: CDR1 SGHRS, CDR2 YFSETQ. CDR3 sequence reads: CASSSTGGDNSPLHF. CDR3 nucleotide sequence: TGCGCCAGCAGCTCTACAGGGGGGGATAATTCACCCCTCCACTTT.

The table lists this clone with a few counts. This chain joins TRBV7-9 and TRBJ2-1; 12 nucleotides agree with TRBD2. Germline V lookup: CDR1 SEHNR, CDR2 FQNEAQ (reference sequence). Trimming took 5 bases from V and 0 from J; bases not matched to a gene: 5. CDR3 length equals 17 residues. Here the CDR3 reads CASSGGLAGGSYNEQFF. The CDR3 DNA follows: TGTGCCAGCAGCGGGGGACTAGCGGGCGGCTCCTACAATGAGCAGTTCTTC.

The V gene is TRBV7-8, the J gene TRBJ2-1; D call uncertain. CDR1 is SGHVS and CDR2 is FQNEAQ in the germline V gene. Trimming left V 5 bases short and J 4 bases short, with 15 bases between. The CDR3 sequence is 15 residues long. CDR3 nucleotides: TGTGCCAGCAGCCCCAATTGGGGTGGTTACAATGAGCAGTTCTTC. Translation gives CASSPNWGGYNEQFF. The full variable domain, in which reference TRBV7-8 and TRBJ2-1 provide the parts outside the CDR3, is GAGVSQSPRYKVAKRGQDVALRCDPISGHVSLFWYQQALGQGPEFLTYFQNEAQLDKSGLPSDRFFAERPEGSVSTLKIQRTQQEDSAVYLCASSPNWGGYNEQFFGPGTRLTVL.

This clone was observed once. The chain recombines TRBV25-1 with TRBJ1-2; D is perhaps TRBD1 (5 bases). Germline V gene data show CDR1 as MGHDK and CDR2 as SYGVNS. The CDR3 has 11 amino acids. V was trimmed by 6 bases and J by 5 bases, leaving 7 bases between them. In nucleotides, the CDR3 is TGTGCCAGCAGGACAGTTTATGGCTACACCTTC. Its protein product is CASRTVYGYTF.

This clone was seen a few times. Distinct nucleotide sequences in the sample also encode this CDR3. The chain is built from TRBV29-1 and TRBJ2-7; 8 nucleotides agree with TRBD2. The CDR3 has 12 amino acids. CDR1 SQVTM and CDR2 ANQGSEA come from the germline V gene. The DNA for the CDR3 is TGCAGTGCCGGGGGGGTTTCCTACGAGCAGTACTTC. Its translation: CSAGGVSYEQYF.

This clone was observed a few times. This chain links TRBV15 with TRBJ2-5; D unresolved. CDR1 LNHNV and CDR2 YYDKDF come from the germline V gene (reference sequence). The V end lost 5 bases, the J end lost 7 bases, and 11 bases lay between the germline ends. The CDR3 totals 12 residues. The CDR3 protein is CATSASSVTQYF. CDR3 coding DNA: TGTGCCACCAGCGCATCCTCGGTGACCCAGTACTTC. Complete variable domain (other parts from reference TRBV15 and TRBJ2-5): DAMVIQNPRYQVTQFGKPVTLSCSQTLNHNVMYWYQQKSSQAPKLLFHYYDKDFNNEADTPDNFQSRRPNTSFCFLDIRSPGLGDTAMYLCATSASSVTQYFGPGTRLLVL.

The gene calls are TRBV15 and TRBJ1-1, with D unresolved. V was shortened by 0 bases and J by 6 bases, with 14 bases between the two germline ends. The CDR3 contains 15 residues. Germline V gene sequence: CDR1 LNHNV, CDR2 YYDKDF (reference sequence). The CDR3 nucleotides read TGTGCCACCAGCAGAGATAGGATGCGCGTCCCTGAAGCTTTCTTT. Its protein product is CATSRDRMRVPEAFF. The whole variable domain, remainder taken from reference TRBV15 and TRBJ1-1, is DAMVIQNPRYQVTQFGKPVTLSCSQTLNHNVMYWYQQKSSQAPKLLFHYYDKDFNNEADTPDNFQSRRPNTSFCFLDIRSPGLGDTAMYLCATSRDRMRVPEAFFGQGTRLTVV.